Each of the 15 T cell receptor beta chains below was sequenced from the same sample in a study of cytomegalovirus exposure and HLA in healthy donors. PCR amplification relied on 60 Vbeta primers (plus 13 Jbeta primers). The method was immunoSEQ multiplex PCR; TCRdb's version includes in-frame clones alone and lacks a portion of them. The sample lists about 140,000 clones; 8.5% to 10% were seen once. The sequenced material came from PBMCs. Receptor source: a man in his fifties or sixties in good health and CMV-seronegative.

This clone was recorded a few times. V usage is TRBV19 and J usage is TRBJ2-7, with 7 bases that match TRBD1. Trimming took 3 bases from V and 2 from J; bases not matched to a gene: 7. Germline lookup yields CDR1 LNHDA and CDR2 SQIVND (reference sequence). The CDR3 sequence is 15 residues long. CDR3 bases: TGTGCCAGTAGTATCGGCCGGGACAGTACCTACGAGCAGTACTTC. Protein sequence: CASSIGRDSTYEQYF.

J is TRBJ1-1 and V is TRBV19; 10 bases are a match to TRBD1. V shed 6 bases and J 5 bases; nucleotides not matched to a gene: 6. Germline lookup yields CDR1 LNHDA and CDR2 SQIVND (reference sequence). CDR3 length equals 14 residues. The CDR3, as DNA: TGTGCCAGTAGCGCGGGACAGGGGCTGACTGAAGCTTTCTTT. This sequence encodes CASSAGQGLTEAFF.

This clone was observed a few times. The chain links TRBV6-1 to TRBJ1-5; 7 bases map to TRBD1. This CDR3 is built from 16 residues. Germline CDR1 and CDR2: MNHNS and SASEGT. Unmatched junction bases numbered 6, after V lost 4 bases and J lost 0 bases. CDR3 DNA sequence: TGTGCCAGCAGTGTACAGGGGCATTATAGCAATCAGCCCCAGCATTTT. This sequence encodes CASSVQGHYSNQPQHF.

The sample holds a few counts of this clone. The rearrangement uses TRBV6-1 and TRBJ2-1; 7 bases are a match to TRBD1. Germline CDR1 and CDR2: MNHNS and SASEGT. CDR3 length equals 15 residues. Trimming removed 1 base from V and 5 bases from J; junction bases left unmatched: 5. CDR3 DNA sequence: TGTGCCAGCAGTGAAGTTAAACAGGGGCACAATGAGCAGTTCTTC. It specifies CASSEVKQGHNEQFF.

To note about this clone: The identical CDR3 is also encoded by other nucleotide sequences in the sample. The chain couples TRBV5-1 to TRBJ2-5, with TRBD2 as a possible D gene (6 bases). The CDR3 extends over 14 amino acids. V gave up 4 bases and J gave up 1 base, with 11 bases separating them. Per the germline V gene, CDR1 is SGHRS and CDR2 is YFSETQ. CDR3 coding DNA: TGCGCCAGCAGCCCCGGGACTCTCCAAGAGACCCAGTACTTC. It encodes CASSPGTLQETQYF.

In its sample, this clone was seen once. J is TRBJ2-1 and V is TRBV4-2; 7 nucleotides align to TRBD2. This CDR3 contains 16 residues. The germline gives CDR1 LGHNA, CDR2 YNFKEQ. J was trimmed by 6 bases and V by 5 bases; bases with no gene match: 13. DNA for the CDR3: TGTGCCAGCAGCGGACTACGGACTAGTGCAATCAATGAGCAGTTCTTC. As protein: CASSGLRTSAINEQFF.

This clone was counted only a few times. V gene TRBV9 combines with J gene TRBJ1-4; the D is unclear. V was trimmed by 4 bases and J by 7 bases, leaving 20 bases between them. This CDR3 region has 16 residues. Germline CDR1 reads SGDLS; CDR2 reads YYNGEE. The DNA for the CDR3 is TGTGCCAGCAGCTTACGGACCGGGGAGGAAGGTGAAAAACTGTTTTTT. Encoded protein: CASSLRTGEEGEKLFF.

The rearrangement joins TRBV9 to TRBJ2-1; 12 positions agree with TRBD2. Germline lookup yields CDR1 SGDLS and CDR2 YYNGEE. Trimming cost V 5 bases and J 8 bases; bases outside gene matches: 5. The CDR3 consists of 14 residues. The CDR3 DNA reads as TGTGCCAGCAGTTCTAGCGGGGGGGCCTATGAGCAGTTCTTC. Its translation: CASSSSGGAYEQFF.

The rearrangement links TRBV5-1 to TRBJ2-7; 8 bases are a match to TRBD1. The V gene end was trimmed by 0 bases and the J gene end by 7 bases; junction bases not matched to a gene: 9. This CDR3 region has 15 residues. CDR1 SGHRS and CDR2 YFSETQ come from the germline V gene. The CDR3 DNA is TGCGCCAGCAGCTTGGAGGGTGGACAGGGCAAAGAGCAGTACTTC. This gives the protein CASSLEGGQGKEQYF.

In this sample, this clone turned up a few times. This sequence joins TRBV12-5 and TRBJ2-1, with 8 bases aligning to TRBD2. This CDR3 has 19 amino acids. Trimming cost V 5 bases and J 0 bases; bases outside gene matches: 15. The V gene's germline CDR1 is LGHNT and CDR2 FRNRAP. This CDR3 reads CASGPPFLGGGSSYNEQFF. The CDR3 DNA reads TGTGCTAGTGGTCCCCCCTTTCTTGGCGGGGGGTCCTCCTACAATGAGCAGTTCTTC.

Only a few counts were recorded for this clone. The genes are TRBV7-9 and TRBJ1-2, with D perhaps TRBD1 (5 bases). Deletions cut 4 bases from V and 1 base from J, with 10 bases between. The CDR3 covers 14 residues. Germline V gives CDR1 SEHNR, CDR2 FQNEAQ (reference sequence). CDR3 coding DNA: TGTGCCAGCAGCTCCGCCGGGGGTAACTATGGCTACACCTTC. Translating gives CASSSAGGNYGYTF. The full variable domain, in which reference TRBV7-9 and TRBJ1-2 provide the parts outside the CDR3, is DTGVSQNPRHKITKRGQNVTFRCDPISEHNRLYWYRQTLGQGPEFLTYFQNEAQLEKSRLLSDRFSAERPKGSFSTLEIQRTEQGDSAMYLCASSSAGGNYGYTFGSGTRLTVV.

The V and J genes are TRBV27 and TRBJ2-1; a possible D gene is TRBD1 (5 bases). CDR1 MNHEY and CDR2 SMNVEV come from the germline V gene (reference sequence). V lost 1 base to trimming and J lost 1 base, with 8 bases between them. The CDR3 is 15 residues long. CDR3 in DNA: TGTGCCAGCAGTTTATTGGACACTTCCTACAATGAGCAGTTCTTC. This gives the protein CASSLLDTSYNEQFF.

The chain uses TRBV28 and TRBJ2-7; TRBD1 aligns across 8 bases. Germline V gene sequence: CDR1 MDHEN, CDR2 SYDVKM. This CDR3 has 12 amino acids. Trimming cost V 7 bases and J 3 bases; bases outside gene matches: 2. The CDR3 is CASKGQGYEQYF. CDR3 bases: TGTGCCAGCAAAGGACAGGGCTACGAGCAGTACTTC.

This clone turned up a few times. This chain links TRBV2 with TRBJ1-5; 7 bases line up with TRBD1. Trimming took 7 bases from V and 6 from J; bases not matched to a gene: 12. The CDR3 runs 15 residues. Germline CDR1 and CDR2: SNHLY and FYNNEI. The CDR3: CASIAEGAKSQPQHF. In DNA, the CDR3 is TGTGCCAGCATCGCGGAGGGGGCGAAAAGTCAGCCCCAGCATTTT.

The chain has TRBV7-9 and TRBJ1-2; 9 positions match TRBD1. Germline V CDR1 and CDR2: SEHNR, FQNEAQ (reference sequence). The CDR3 extends over 14 amino acids. The V gene end was trimmed by 5 bases and the J gene end by 5 bases; junction bases not matched to a gene: 6. CDR3 sequence reads: CASSPRDRAYGYTF. The CDR3 coding sequence is TGTGCCAGCAGCCCTCGGGACAGGGCATATGGCTACACCTTC.